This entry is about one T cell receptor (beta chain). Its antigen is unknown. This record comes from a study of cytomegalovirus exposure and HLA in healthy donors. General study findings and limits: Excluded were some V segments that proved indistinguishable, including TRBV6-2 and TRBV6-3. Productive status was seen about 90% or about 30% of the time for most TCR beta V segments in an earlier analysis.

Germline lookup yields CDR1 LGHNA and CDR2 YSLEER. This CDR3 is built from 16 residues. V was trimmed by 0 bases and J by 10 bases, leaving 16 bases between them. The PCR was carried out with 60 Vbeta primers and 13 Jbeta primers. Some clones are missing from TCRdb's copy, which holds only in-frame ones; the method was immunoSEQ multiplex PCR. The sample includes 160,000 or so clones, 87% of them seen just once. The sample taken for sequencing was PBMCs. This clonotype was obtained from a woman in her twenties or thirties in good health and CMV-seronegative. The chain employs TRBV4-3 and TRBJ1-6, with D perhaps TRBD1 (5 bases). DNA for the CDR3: TGCGCCAGCAGCCAAGATAGGGCAGGGAAGGTCTCACCCCTCCACTTT. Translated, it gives CASSQDRAGKVSPLHF.